This T cell receptor (beta chain) is from a study of shared clonotypes between healthy human individuals. The protocol was immunoSEQ multiplex PCR, while the TCRdb copy is restricted to in-frame clones and leaves out a portion. Counted here are roughly 2.2 million clones, over 90% occurring once; the ten biggest clones make up about 0.39%. Each donor was a Caucasian adult residing in Nashville, Tennessee. V dropped 3 bases and J dropped 8 bases, with 13 bases sitting between them. Germline assignment: CDR1 MDHEN and CDR2 SYDVKM. The CDR3 consists of 13 residues. The specimen sequenced was naive CD4+ T cells from PBMCs. Subset reported: CD45RA+ positively selected. V and J are TRBV28 and TRBJ1-1; D gene unclear. The TCR was taken from a young man in good health. Some clones in this sample may be carry-over from other donors' samples. CDR3 in DNA: TGTGCCAGCAGTTTGCCTATTCTGGAGGAAGCTTTCTTT. It specifies CASSLPILEEAFF.